The 7 T cell receptor beta chains listed next were all sequenced from one sample in a study of low-dose radiotherapy and immunotherapy resistance in tumors (dated by TCRdb to about 2022). The time point label corresponds to: before trial treatment. TCRdb names Illumina HiSeq 2500 as the instrument used. To make first-strand cDNA, Superscript III was used along with a set of TRAV- and TRBV-specific primers so that both the TCRalpha and TCRbeta chains were covered. An approximately 20-cycle PCR with Phusion amplified the TCRs, pairing a constant-region primer with the adapter that was attached to the V primers. Using fastp at Q25 and MiXCR, TCRdb reprocessed the public reads and kept productive beta chains. Rows are unified per CDR3 protein, each entry keeping the most common DNA and genes. This sample comprises about 82,000 distinct CDR3 sequences, around 18% of them detected only once. The ten largest clones add up to 5% to 6.5% of the sample.

This specimen was PBMCs, taken before treatment. These receptors came from a male donor with prostate cancer.

Many counts were recorded for this clonotype. At one end, the junction sequence differs from germline, possibly due to a read error. This CDR3 is CSSSEGPGQPQHF. The CDR3 DNA reads as TGCTCCAGCAGTGAGGGCCCGGGGCAGCCCCAGCATTTT. The chain carries TRBV5-1 and TRBJ1-5; D unclear. Germline loops: CDR1 SGHRS, CDR2 YFSETQ. The CDR3 extends over 13 amino acids.

This clonotype was counted at least ten times. V usage is TRBV19 and J usage is TRBJ1-1, with 12 bases matching TRBD1. Trimming removed 6 bases from V and 4 bases from J; junction bases left unmatched: 12. The CDR3 covers 17 residues. The germline CDR1 and CDR2 sequences are LNHDA and SQIVND (reference sequence). The DNA of the CDR3 is TGTGCCAGTAGGGCCCGGGACAGGGGGCTAAGGGGCACTGAAGCTTTCTTT. Its translation is CASRARDRGLRGTEAFF.

This clonotype was counted ten times or more. V is TRBV5-1 and J is TRBJ2-7; 7 positions match TRBD2. The trim removed 0 bases at V and 7 bases at J, leaving 13 bases unmatched. In germline, CDR1 is SGHRS, CDR2 YFSETQ. The CDR3 has 16 residues. This chain's CDR3 is CASSLDVAQLAREQYF. The CDR3 nucleotides read TGCGCCAGCAGCTTGGATGTCGCCCAACTAGCGCGGGAGCAGTACTTC.

This clonotype appeared many times. V is TRBV7-3 and J is TRBJ2-2; 8 nucleotides match TRBD2. The germline CDR1 and CDR2 sequences are SGHTA and FQGTGA. Unmatched junction bases numbered 12, after V lost 6 bases and J lost 6 bases. CDR3 length equals 16 residues. In DNA, the CDR3 is TGTGCCAGCAGTCCCTGGGGAGCGGGAGTTTCCGGGGAGCTGTTTTTT. It is translated as CASSPWGAGVSGELFF.

The chain links TRBV5-3 to TRBJ2-1, with TRBD1 identical over 8 bases. TRBV5-3 is assigned to the ORF class and has an uncertain function. CDR3 length: 14 residues. V shed 8 bases and J 6 bases; nucleotides not matched to a gene: 10. CDR3 in amino acids: CASSTPTGVNEQFF. The CDR3 coding sequence is TGTGCCAGCAGCACCCCGACAGGGGTCAATGAGCAGTTCTTC.

The CDR3 loop is CASSPRLAINEQFF. As DNA, the CDR3 is TGTGCCAGCAGCCCCCGGCTAGCAATCAATGAGCAGTTCTTC. The chain carries TRBV21-1 and TRBJ2-1; the listed D gene, TRBD1, was not tested against the DNA. TRBV21-1 constitutes a pseudogene. CDR3 length: 14 residues.

This clonotype was counted ten times or more. The gene calls are TRBV6-2 or TRBV6-3 and TRBJ2-7; tentatively, D is TRBD1 or TRBD2 (6 bases each). The CDR3 consists of 16 residues. Trimming left V 0 bases short and J 0 bases short, with 12 bases between. Germline CDR1 MNHEY, CDR2 SVGEGT. The CDR3 coding sequence is TGTGCCAGCAGTTACTCGAGAGGGGGGAGCTCCTACGAGCAGTACTTC. Its translation is CASSYSRGGSSYEQYF.